Each of the 20 T cell receptor beta chains below was sequenced from the same sample in a study of blood T cell repertoires in COVID-19. Sequencing was performed with immunoSEQ multiplex PCR; in TCRdb, only in-frame clones are kept and a portion is missing. The table lists about 250,000 clones, just over 85% of them singletons. The sequencing sample was made of PBMCs or T cells enriched from blood (not recorded which). These receptor sequences come from a man aged 18 to 35 who had recovered from COVID-19.

This clone came up once. The chain recombines TRBV7-9 with TRBJ1-6, with D possibly matching TRBD1 (6 bases). Per germline, CDR1 SEHNR and CDR2 FQNEAQ (reference sequence). CDR3 length equals 16 residues. V was trimmed by 5 bases and J by 7 bases, leaving 18 bases between them. This CDR3 reads CASSRSRGSGNSPLHF. The CDR3 nucleotides are TGTGCCAGCAGCCGTAGCAGGGGATCTGGAAATTCACCCCTCCACTTT.

Remarks on this clone: The same CDR3 also results from other DNA sequences found in this sample. This sequence joins TRBV27 and TRBJ1-1, with TRBD1 matching 7 bases. Germline V gene lookup returns CDR1 MNHEY and CDR2 SMNVEV (reference sequence). The CDR3 contains 13 residues. With V trimmed by 9 bases and J by 0 bases, 4 bases remained unmatched. CDR3 loop: CASRTGVNTEAFF. In DNA form, the CDR3 reads TGTGCCAGTCGGACAGGAGTGAACACTGAAGCTTTCTTT.

The CDR3 DNA follows: TGTGCCAGCCAAAGGACTAGCGGGGGATTCTCCTACAATGAGCAGTTCTTC. It codes for CASQRTSGGFSYNEQFF. The chain uses TRBV2 and TRBJ2-1, with 13 positions matching TRBD2. The CDR3 loop spans 17 amino acids. The trim removed 8 bases at V and 0 bases at J, leaving 7 bases unmatched. CDR1 is SNHLY and CDR2 is FYNNEI in the germline V gene.

This chain connects TRBV12-5 to TRBJ2-7, with 7 bases identical to TRBD2. V dropped 7 bases and J dropped 6; count of bases not matched to a gene: 6. The CDR3 is 12 amino acids. Germline CDR1 and CDR2: LGHNT and FRNRAP. The CDR3 DNA follows: TGTGCTAGTGCCCCTGGGGGGGGCGAGCAGTACTTC. Translating it yields CASAPGGGEQYF.

The V gene is TRBV19, the J gene TRBJ1-3; D is unresolved. Trimming cost V 11 bases and J 2 bases, with 16 bases left between them. Germline-derived CDR1 and CDR2 are LNHDA and SQIVND (reference sequence). The CDR3 covers 14 residues. The DNA for the CDR3 is TGTGCCGCATCAAGTCCGCTAACTGGAAACACCATATATTTT. It is translated as CAASSPLTGNTIYF. Supplemented by reference TRBV19 and TRBJ1-3, the full variable domain reads DGGITQSPKYLFRKEGQNVTLSCEQNLNHDAMYWYRQDPGQGLRLIYYSQIVNDFQKGDIAEGYSVSREKKESFPLTVTSAQKNPTAFYLCAASSPLTGNTIYFGEGSWLTVV.

The chain employs TRBV28 and TRBJ1-6; tentatively, D is TRBD1 (5 bases). The CDR3 extends over 14 amino acids. Germline CDR1 and CDR2: MDHEN and SYDVKM. The V and J ends lost 3 bases and 8 bases respectively, with 11 bases between them. The CDR3 DNA follows: TGTGCCAGCAGTTTTGGAGGGGAGTATTCACCCCTCCACTTT. Amino acid sequence: CASSFGGEYSPLHF.

V and J are TRBV10-3 and TRBJ2-7; no clear D gene. CDR3 length: 12 amino acids. The germline gives CDR1 ENHRY, CDR2 SYGVKD. V was shortened by 2 bases and J by 3 bases, with 5 bases between the two germline ends. CDR3 region: CAISEPGYEQYF. The CDR3 nucleotides read TGTGCCATCAGTGAGCCGGGCTACGAGCAGTACTTC.

This clone came up once. CDR3 nucleotides: TGTGCCAGCTCACCAACAGCCAGCACCGGGGAGCTGTTTTTT. Translated, it gives CASSPTASTGELFF. V gene TRBV18 combines with J gene TRBJ2-2; D is ambiguous. V dropped 2 bases and J dropped 4 bases, with 8 bases sitting between them. CDR1 KGHSH and CDR2 LQKENI come from the germline V gene. CDR3 length equals 14 residues.

The gene calls are TRBV5-1 and TRBJ2-7, with 8 bases matching TRBD1. The V and J ends lost 3 bases and 7 bases, in that order; junction bases with no gene match: 9. The CDR3 loop spans 14 amino acids. Germline V gene data show CDR1 as SGHRS and CDR2 as YFSETQ. In DNA form, the CDR3 reads TGCGCCAGCAGCTCCCGGGACAGGCGTCAAGAGCAGTACTTC. Residues: CASSSRDRRQEQYF.

CDR3 nucleotide sequence: TGTGCCAGCAGGCCCGCGGGCAATCAGCCCCAGCATTTT. Residues: CASRPAGNQPQHF. The V call is TRBV6-5, the J call TRBJ1-5; no clear D gene. This CDR3 has 13 residues. Trimming shortened V by 6 bases and J by 2 bases, and 8 bases separated the two germline ends. Germline lookup yields CDR1 MNHEY and CDR2 SVGAGI.

This chain connects TRBV5-4 to TRBJ1-1, with a possible D match to TRBD1 (5 bases). This CDR3 comprises 16 residues. V lost 0 bases to trimming and J lost 2 bases, with 14 bases between them. The germline V gene encodes CDR1 SGHNT and CDR2 YYREEE (reference sequence). The CDR3 nucleotides read TGTGCCAGCAGCTTGGGGACGGCCAGGGCTAACACTGAAGCTTTCTTT. Encoded protein: CASSLGTARANTEAFF.

V usage is TRBV19 and J usage is TRBJ1-5; D might be TRBD1 (5 bases). V was cut by 7 bases and J by 7 bases, with 20 bases left in between. The length of the CDR3 is 15 residues. Germline lookup yields CDR1 LNHDA and CDR2 SQIVND (reference sequence). This CDR3 reads CASISPSGSPQPQHF. The CDR3 nucleotides read TGTGCCAGTATCTCGCCCTCAGGGTCCCCCCAGCCCCAGCATTTT.

The chain uses TRBV5-6 and TRBJ2-3; 8 nucleotides align to TRBD2. V trimming: 8 bases; J trimming: 4 bases; junction bases outside the gene matches: 12. This CDR3 region has 15 residues. Germline V lookup: CDR1 SGHDT, CDR2 YYEEEE. Here the CDR3 reads CASLSPGGGADTQYF. The CDR3 DNA sequence: TGTGCCAGTCTCTCCCCCGGGGGGGGCGCAGATACGCAGTATTTT.

The chain carries TRBV5-1 and TRBJ1-2; 8 bases fit TRBD1. Germline V gene data show CDR1 as SGHRS and CDR2 as YFSETQ. With 0 bases clipped from V and 2 bases from J, the junction kept 3 bases outside the gene matches. The CDR3 spans 15 residues. The CDR3 loop reads CASSLAQGANYGYTF. Written as DNA, the CDR3 is TGCGCCAGCAGCTTGGCTCAGGGGGCGAACTATGGCTACACCTTC.

The V gene is TRBV4-1, the J gene TRBJ1-5; D might be TRBD1 (6 bases). The ends were cut back, 3 bases at V and 4 bases at J, with 13 bases in the middle. The CDR3 sequence is 15 residues long. Germline CDR1 is MGHRA and CDR2 is YSYEKL. The CDR3 here is CASSQYREWNQPQHF. In DNA form, the CDR3 reads TGCGCCAGCAGCCAGTACAGGGAATGGAATCAGCCCCAGCATTTT.

DNA for the CDR3: TGCGCCAGCAGCTCGGACTCACAGCTGGGGGATACGCAGTATTTT. Translated, it gives CASSSDSQLGDTQYF. The chain links TRBV5-1 to TRBJ2-3; weak D call: TRBD2 (5 bases). The CDR3 is 15 amino acids. The V gene lost 3 bases and the J gene lost 6 bases, with 17 bases spanning the gap. Germline CDR1 and CDR2: SGHRS and YFSETQ.

In DNA form, the CDR3 reads TGTGCCAGCCACCGTGCGGGGGGGGGTCTTAGCTCCTACGAGCAGTACTTC. Its translation is CASHRAGGGLSSYEQYF. The J gene is TRBJ2-7, the V gene TRBV28, with 9 bases matching TRBD2. The CDR3 contains 17 residues. With V trimmed by 8 bases and J by 0 bases, 14 bases remained unmatched. Germline V gene sequence: CDR1 MDHEN, CDR2 SYDVKM.

This clone was counted once. In DNA form, the CDR3 reads TGTGCCAGCAGTGGAGGACTAGCGGGAGGTGCCGGGGAGCTGTTTTTT. Residues: CASSGGLAGGAGELFF. The gene calls are TRBV28 and TRBJ2-2; 14 bases fit TRBD2. CDR3 length: 16 residues. V was clipped by 5 bases and J by 6 bases; unmatched bases: 5. Germline values: CDR1 MDHEN, CDR2 SYDVKM.

The V and J genes are TRBV3-1 (or the pseudogene TRBV3-2) and TRBJ2-1, with 14 bases lining up with TRBD2. The V segment lost 8 bases and the J segment 9 bases; nucleotides outside the gene matches: 6. Germline CDR1 reads LGHDT; CDR2 reads YNNKEL (reference sequence). The CDR3 is 14 residues long. CDR3 protein: CASAGTSGRGEQFF. DNA for the CDR3: TGTGCCAGCGCAGGGACTAGCGGGAGAGGTGAGCAGTTCTTC.

The chain employs TRBV18 and TRBJ1-3; 7 positions match TRBD1. CDR3 size: 20 residues. Germline V gene lookup returns CDR1 KGHSH and CDR2 LQKENI. The trim removed 1 base at V and 0 bases at J, leaving 15 bases unmatched. Here the CDR3 reads CASSPLMTGLQRTSGNTIYF. CDR3 coding DNA: TGTGCCAGCTCACCACTAATGACAGGGTTGCAAAGGACCTCTGGAAACACCATATATTTT. Complete variable domain (other parts from reference TRBV18 and TRBJ1-3): NAGVMQNPRHLVRRRGQEARLRCSPMKGHSHVYWYRQLPEEGLKFMVYLQKENIIDESGMPKERFSAEFPKEGPSILRIQQVVRGDSAAYFCASSPLMTGLQRTSGNTIYFGEGSWLTVV.